Sequencing of this T cell receptor beta chain was carried out in a study of vaccination effects on CD4 cells after COVID-19. Turning to the study itself: Ahead of sequencing, the ViraFEST assay grew antigen-specific CD4+ T cells using viral peptide pools.

The authors isolated CD4+ T cells after approximately 9 days of culture. As their vaccination, participants received two doses of either BNT162b2 or mRNA-1273. V lost 0 bases, J lost 0 bases, and 9 bases lay in between. Germline V CDR1 and CDR2: SGDLS, YYNGEE. The CDR3 has 15 residues. TCRdb keeps only in-frame clones here, not all; method: immunoSEQ multiplex PCR. This table has fewer than 60,000 clones, 78% appearing once. This clone turned up a few times. Its antigen is not known. The chain uses TRBV9 and TRBJ1-2; unclear D gene. The input for sequencing was CD4+ T cells from PBMCs cultured without peptide, taken after COVID-19 vaccination. This sequence was found in a human donor who received a COVID-19 vaccine. The CDR3 spells CASSVANTANYGYTF. CDR3 coding DNA: TGTGCCAGCAGCGTAGCGAACACCGCTAACTATGGCTACACCTTC.